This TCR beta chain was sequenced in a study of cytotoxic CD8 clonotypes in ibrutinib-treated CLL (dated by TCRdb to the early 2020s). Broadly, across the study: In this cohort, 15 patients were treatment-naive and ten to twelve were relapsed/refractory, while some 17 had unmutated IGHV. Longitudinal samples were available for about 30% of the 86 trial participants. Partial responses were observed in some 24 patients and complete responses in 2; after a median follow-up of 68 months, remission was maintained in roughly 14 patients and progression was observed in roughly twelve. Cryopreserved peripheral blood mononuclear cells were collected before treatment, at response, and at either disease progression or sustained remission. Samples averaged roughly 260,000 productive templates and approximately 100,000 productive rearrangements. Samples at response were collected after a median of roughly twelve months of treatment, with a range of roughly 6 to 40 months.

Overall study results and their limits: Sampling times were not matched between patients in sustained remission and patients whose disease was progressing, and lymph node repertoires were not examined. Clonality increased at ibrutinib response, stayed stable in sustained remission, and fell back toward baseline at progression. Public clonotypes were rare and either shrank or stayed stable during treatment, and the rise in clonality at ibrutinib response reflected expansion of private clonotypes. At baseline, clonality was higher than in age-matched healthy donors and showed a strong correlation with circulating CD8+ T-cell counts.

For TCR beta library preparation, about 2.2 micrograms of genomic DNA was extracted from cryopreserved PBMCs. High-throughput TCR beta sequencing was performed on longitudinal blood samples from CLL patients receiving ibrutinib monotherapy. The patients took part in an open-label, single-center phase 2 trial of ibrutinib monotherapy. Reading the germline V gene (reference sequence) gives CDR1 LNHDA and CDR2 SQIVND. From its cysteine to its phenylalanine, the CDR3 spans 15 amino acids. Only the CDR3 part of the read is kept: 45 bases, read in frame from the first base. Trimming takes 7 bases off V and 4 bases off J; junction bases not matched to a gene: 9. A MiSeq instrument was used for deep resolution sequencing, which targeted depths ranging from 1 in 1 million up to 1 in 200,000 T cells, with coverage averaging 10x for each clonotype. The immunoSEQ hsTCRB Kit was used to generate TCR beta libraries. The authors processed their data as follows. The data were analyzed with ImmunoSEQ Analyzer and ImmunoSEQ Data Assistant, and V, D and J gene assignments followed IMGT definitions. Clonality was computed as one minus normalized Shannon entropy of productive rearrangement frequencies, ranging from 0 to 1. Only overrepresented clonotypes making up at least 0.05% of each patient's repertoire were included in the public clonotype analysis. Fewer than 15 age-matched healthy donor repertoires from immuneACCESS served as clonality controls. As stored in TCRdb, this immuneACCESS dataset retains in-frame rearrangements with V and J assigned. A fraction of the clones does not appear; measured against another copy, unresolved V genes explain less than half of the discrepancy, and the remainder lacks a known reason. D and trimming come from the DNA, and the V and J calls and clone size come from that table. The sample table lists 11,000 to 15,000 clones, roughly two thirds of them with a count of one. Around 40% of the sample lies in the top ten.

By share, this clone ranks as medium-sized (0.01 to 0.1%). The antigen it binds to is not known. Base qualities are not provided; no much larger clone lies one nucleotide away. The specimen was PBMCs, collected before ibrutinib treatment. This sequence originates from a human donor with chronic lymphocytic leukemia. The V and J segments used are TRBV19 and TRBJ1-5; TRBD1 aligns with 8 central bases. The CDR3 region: CASIPGTGPNQPQHF. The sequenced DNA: TGTGCCAGTATCCCGGGGACAGGCCCTAATCAGCCCCAGCATTTT.